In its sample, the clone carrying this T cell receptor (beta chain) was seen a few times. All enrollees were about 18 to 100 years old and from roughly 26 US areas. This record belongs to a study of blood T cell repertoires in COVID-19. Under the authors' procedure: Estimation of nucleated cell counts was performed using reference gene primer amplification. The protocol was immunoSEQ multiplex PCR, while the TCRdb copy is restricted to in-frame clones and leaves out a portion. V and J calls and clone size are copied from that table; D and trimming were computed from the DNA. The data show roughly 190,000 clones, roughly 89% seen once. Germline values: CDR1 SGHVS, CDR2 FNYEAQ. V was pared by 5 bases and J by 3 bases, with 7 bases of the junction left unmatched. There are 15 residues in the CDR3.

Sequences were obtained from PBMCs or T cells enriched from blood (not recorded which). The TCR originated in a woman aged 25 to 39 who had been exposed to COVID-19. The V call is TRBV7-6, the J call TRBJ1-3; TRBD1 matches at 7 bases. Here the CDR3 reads CASSQWDSGGNTIYF. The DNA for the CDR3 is TGTGCCAGCAGCCAATGGGACAGTGGTGGAAACACCATATATTTT.